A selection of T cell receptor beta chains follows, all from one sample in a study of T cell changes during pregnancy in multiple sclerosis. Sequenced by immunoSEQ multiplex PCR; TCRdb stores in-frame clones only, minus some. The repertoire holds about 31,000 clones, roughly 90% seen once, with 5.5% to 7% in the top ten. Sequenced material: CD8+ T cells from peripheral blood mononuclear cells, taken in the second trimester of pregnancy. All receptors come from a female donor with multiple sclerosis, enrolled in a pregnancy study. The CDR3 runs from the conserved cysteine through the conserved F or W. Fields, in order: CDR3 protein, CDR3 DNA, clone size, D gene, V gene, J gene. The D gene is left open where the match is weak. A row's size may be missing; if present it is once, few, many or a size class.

CDR3 protein: CASSLRETYNEQFF; CDR3 DNA: TGTGCCAGCTCACTGCGGGAGACCTACAATGAGCAGTTCTTC; clone size: .; D gene: TRBD2; V gene: TRBV18; J gene: TRBJ2-1
CDR3 protein: CASSLTGAPTVAGVGDTQYF; CDR3 DNA: TGTGCCAGCTCTCTTACAGGAGCCCCTACCGTAGCGGGAGTGGGGGATACGCAGTATTTT; clone size: .; D gene: TRBD2; V gene: TRBV18; J gene: TRBJ2-3
CDR3 protein: CASRTYGVGYTF; CDR3 DNA: TGTGCCAGCAGGACATACGGGGTCGGCTACACCTTC; clone size: .; D gene: .; V gene: TRBV27; J gene: TRBJ1-2
CDR3 protein: CASSLEVEIEEGETQYF; CDR3 DNA: TGTGCCAGCAGCTTAGAGGTTGAAATTGAGGAAGGCGAGACCCAGTACTTC; clone size: .; D gene: .; V gene: TRBV7-9; J gene: TRBJ2-5
CDR3 protein: CATSRDPGLGANEQFF; CDR3 DNA: TGTGCCACCAGCAGAGACCCAGGACTAGGTGCCAATGAGCAGTTCTTC; clone size: .; D gene: TRBD2; V gene: TRBV15; J gene: TRBJ2-1
CDR3 protein: CASSADLDQPQHF; CDR3 DNA: TGTGCCAGCAGTGCTGACCTAGATCAGCCCCAACATTTT; clone size: .; D gene: .; V gene: TRBV6-5; J gene: TRBJ1-5
CDR3 protein: CASSLYGGRERSEQFF; CDR3 DNA: TGCGCCAGCAGTTTGTACGGCGGGCGGGAGCGAAGTGAGCAGTTCTTC; clone size: once; D gene: TRBD2; V gene: TRBV5-1; J gene: TRBJ2-1
CDR3 protein: CASSGTDRGGDTQYF; CDR3 DNA: TGTGCCAGCAGCGGGACGGACAGGGGTGGAGATACGCAGTATTTT; clone size: .; D gene: TRBD1; V gene: TRBV9; J gene: TRBJ2-3
CDR3 protein: CASSKGQVNTEAFF; CDR3 DNA: TGTGCCAGCAGTAAGGGACAGGTGAACACTGAAGCTTTCTTT; clone size: .; D gene: TRBD1; V gene: TRBV25-1; J gene: TRBJ1-1
CDR3 protein: CASSPGGDTQYF; CDR3 DNA: TGTGCCAGCAGTCCGGGGGGAGATACGCAGTATTTT; clone size: .; D gene: TRBD2; V gene: TRBV28; J gene: TRBJ2-3
CDR3 protein: CASSQAWGPYEQYF; CDR3 DNA: TGCGCCAGCAGCCAAGCCTGGGGGCCCTACGAGCAGTACTTC; clone size: .; D gene: .; V gene: TRBV5-1; J gene: TRBJ2-7
CDR3 protein: CASRLAGAAKNIQYF; CDR3 DNA: TGCGCCAGCAGACTAGCGGGAGCAGCCAAAAACATTCAGTACTTC; clone size: .; D gene: TRBD2; V gene: TRBV10-2; J gene: TRBJ2-4
CDR3 protein: CASSLSRSGIFYNEQFF; CDR3 DNA: TGTGCCAGCAGTTTATCCCGTAGCGGGATCTTTTACAATGAGCAGTTCTTC; clone size: once; D gene: TRBD2; V gene: TRBV27; J gene: TRBJ2-1
CDR3 protein: CASSATSGRADEQFF; CDR3 DNA: TGTGCCAGCAGTGCAACTAGCGGGAGGGCGGATGAGCAGTTCTTC; clone size: .; D gene: TRBD2; V gene: TRBV6-4; J gene: TRBJ2-1
CDR3 protein: CASSIAWANVLTF; CDR3 DNA: TGTGCCAGTAGTATAGCGTGGGCCAACGTCCTGACTTTC; clone size: .; D gene: .; V gene: TRBV19; J gene: TRBJ2-6
CDR3 protein: CASREWTATEAFF; CDR3 DNA: TGTGCCAGCAGGGAGTGGACAGCCACTGAAGCTTTCTTT; clone size: .; D gene: .; V gene: TRBV6-1; J gene: TRBJ1-1
CDR3 protein: CASSATGGPSEQYF; CDR3 DNA: TGTGCCAGCAGTGCTACGGGAGGACCCTCCGAGCAGTACTTC; clone size: .; D gene: TRBD2; V gene: TRBV28; J gene: TRBJ2-7
CDR3 protein: CATSRDKGLPQETQYF; CDR3 DNA: TGTGCCACCAGCAGAGATAAGGGACTTCCCCAAGAGACCCAGTACTTC; clone size: .; D gene: .; V gene: TRBV15; J gene: TRBJ2-5
CDR3 protein: CSVSDRGSQETQYF; CDR3 DNA: TGCAGCGTCTCGGACAGGGGATCCCAAGAGACCCAGTACTTC; clone size: .; D gene: TRBD1; V gene: TRBV29-1; J gene: TRBJ2-5
CDR3 protein: CSVPQGNTEAFF; CDR3 DNA: TGCAGCGTTCCACAGGGGAACACTGAAGCTTTCTTT; clone size: few; D gene: .; V gene: TRBV29-1; J gene: TRBJ1-1
CDR3 protein: CASSSDGQGGYGYTF; CDR3 DNA: TGTGCCAGCAGCTCAGACGGCCAGGGAGGCTATGGCTACACCTTC; clone size: .; D gene: .; V gene: TRBV6-6; J gene: TRBJ1-2
CDR3 protein: CASSLGRGATNEKLFF; CDR3 DNA: TGTGCTAGCAGCTTGGGTCGGGGAGCAACTAATGAAAAACTGTTTTTT; clone size: .; D gene: .; V gene: TRBV7-7; J gene: TRBJ1-4
CDR3 protein: CASSFDSSGYIGTQYF; CDR3 DNA: TGTGCCAGCAGTTTTGACTCTAGCGGCTATATAGGTACGCAGTATTTT; clone size: .; D gene: TRBD2; V gene: TRBV27; J gene: TRBJ2-3
CDR3 protein: CASSLGTSGGTDTQYF; CDR3 DNA: TGTGCCAGCAGCTTGGGGACTAGCGGGGGAACAGATACGCAGTATTTT; clone size: .; D gene: TRBD2; V gene: TRBV5-6; J gene: TRBJ2-3
CDR3 protein: CASSVTESSYEQYF; CDR3 DNA: TGTGCCAGCAGCGTAACTGAAAGCTCCTACGAGCAGTACTTC; clone size: medium-sized; D gene: .; V gene: TRBV9; J gene: TRBJ2-7
CDR3 protein: CASSPIAVSYNEQFF; CDR3 DNA: TGTGCCAGCAGTCCGATTGCAGTCTCCTACAATGAGCAGTTCTTC; clone size: .; D gene: .; V gene: TRBV28; J gene: TRBJ2-1
CDR3 protein: CASSESGTSGTQYF; CDR3 DNA: TGTGCCAGCTCAGAGTCCGGGACTAGCGGGACCCAGTACTTC; clone size: .; D gene: TRBD2; V gene: TRBV6-4; J gene: TRBJ2-5
CDR3 protein: CASRINEKLFF; CDR3 DNA: TGTGCCAGTCGTATTAATGAAAAACTGTTTTTT; clone size: once; D gene: .; V gene: TRBV4-2; J gene: TRBJ1-4
CDR3 protein: CASTGTGGSYNEQFF; CDR3 DNA: TGTGCCAGCACCGGAACAGGGGGCTCCTACAATGAGCAGTTCTTC; clone size: .; D gene: TRBD1; V gene: TRBV7-9; J gene: TRBJ2-1
CDR3 protein: CASSIEPGDTEAFF; CDR3 DNA: TGTGCCAGTAGTATAGAACCCGGGGACACTGAAGCTTTCTTT; clone size: .; D gene: .; V gene: TRBV19; J gene: TRBJ1-1
CDR3 protein: CASSSRLAGEVHEQFF; CDR3 DNA: TGTGCCAGCAGCTCCCGACTAGCGGGAGAGGTCCATGAGCAGTTCTTC; clone size: once; D gene: TRBD2; V gene: TRBV9; J gene: TRBJ2-1
CDR3 protein: CASSPNLSYEQYF; CDR3 DNA: TGTGCCAGCAGCCCTAACCTCTCCTACGAGCAGTACTTC; clone size: .; D gene: .; V gene: TRBV7-9; J gene: TRBJ2-7
CDR3 protein: CASSDLANTGELFF; CDR3 DNA: TGTGCCAGCAGTGACTTAGCGAACACCGGGGAGCTGTTTTTT; clone size: .; D gene: .; V gene: TRBV6-4; J gene: TRBJ2-2
CDR3 protein: CASDTGFDEQYF; CDR3 DNA: TGTGCCAGCGATACAGGGTTCGACGAGCAGTACTTC; clone size: few; D gene: .; V gene: TRBV2; J gene: TRBJ2-7
CDR3 protein: CASSVDISNQPQHF; CDR3 DNA: TGTGCCAGCAGCGTAGACATTAGCAATCAGCCCCAGCATTTT; clone size: .; D gene: .; V gene: TRBV7-2; J gene: TRBJ1-5
CDR3 protein: CSVERTGSNEQFF; CDR3 DNA: TGCAGCGTTGAGAGGACAGGGTCCAATGAGCAGTTCTTC; clone size: once; D gene: TRBD1; V gene: TRBV29-1; J gene: TRBJ2-1
CDR3 protein: CSVDFDRGRMNTEAFF; CDR3 DNA: TGCAGCGTTGACTTTGACAGGGGGCGCATGAACACTGAAGCTTTCTTT; clone size: few; D gene: TRBD1; V gene: TRBV29-1; J gene: TRBJ1-1
CDR3 protein: CASSEREGISYEQYF; CDR3 DNA: TGTGCCAGCAGTGAACGGGAAGGCATAAGCTACGAGCAGTACTTC; clone size: .; D gene: .; V gene: TRBV2; J gene: TRBJ2-7
CDR3 protein: CATFSESYEQYF; CDR3 DNA: TGTGCCACATTTAGCGAATCCTACGAGCAGTACTTC; clone size: .; D gene: .; V gene: TRBV10-3; J gene: TRBJ2-7
CDR3 protein: CASLGDSYNEQFF; CDR3 DNA: TGTGCCAGCCTCGGGGATTCCTACAATGAGCAGTTCTTC; clone size: .; D gene: .; V gene: TRBV27; J gene: TRBJ2-1
CDR3 protein: CASSSGHRETYEQYF; CDR3 DNA: TGTGCCAGCAGTTCCGGGCATAGGGAGACCTACGAGCAGTACTTC; clone size: .; D gene: .; V gene: TRBV6-6; J gene: TRBJ2-7
CDR3 protein: CASSLGTGGNGYTF; CDR3 DNA: TGTGCCAGCAGTCTCGGGACAGGGGGTAATGGCTACACCTTC; clone size: .; D gene: TRBD1; V gene: TRBV27; J gene: TRBJ1-2
CDR3 protein: CASSVTGTGYNEQFF; CDR3 DNA: TGTGCCAGCAGCGTTACCGGGACAGGGTACAATGAGCAGTTCTTC; clone size: few; D gene: TRBD1; V gene: TRBV9; J gene: TRBJ2-1
CDR3 protein: CASSPHGAGEQYF; CDR3 DNA: TGTGCCAGCAGTCCCCACGGAGCGGGGGAGCAGTACTTC; clone size: .; D gene: TRBD2; V gene: TRBV6-5; J gene: TRBJ2-7